This T cell receptor (beta chain) appears in the sequencing data of a study of cytomegalovirus exposure and HLA in healthy donors. J lost 5 bases, V lost 3 bases, and 9 bases had no gene match. Germline V lookup: CDR1 LNHDA, CDR2 SQIVND (reference sequence). CDR3 size: 17 residues. 13 Jbeta primers and 60 Vbeta primers were used for the PCR. Source study methods: Later reanalysis found 60 million to 90 million unique TCR beta chains, about 10 million of them shared. The assay was immunoSEQ multiplex PCR, and TCRdb's table has in-frame clones only and misses some. The DNA was the basis for D and trimming; V, J and clone size are from that table. Found here are about 140,000 clones, over 50% of them singletons; the top ten hold 1.6%. Regarding the study as a whole: Relative to the roughly 700-donor mean, N-insertions were reportedly fewer in an Asian-associated ancestry cluster in a later analysis. The classifier reportedly diagnosed cytomegalovirus status with high sensitivity and specificity. There were under 200 TCR beta chains listed as cytomegalovirus-associated.

This clone has just one count. As yet, its antigen is unknown. The chain is built from TRBV19 and TRBJ2-5; 13 positions agree with TRBD2. The TCR originated in a human donor in good health. Sample: PBMCs. The CDR3 nucleotides are TGTGCCAGTAGTATTATGGGAGGACTAGCGGGAGTGGAGACCCAGTACTTC. It codes for CASSIMGGLAGVETQYF.